This entry is about one T cell receptor (beta chain). Sequencing used immunoSEQ multiplex PCR; TCRdb keeps in-frame clones, though not all of them. The sample has 90,000 to 150,000 clones, about 63% seen once; the top ten hold roughly a quarter. The entry originates in a study of shared clonotypes between healthy human individuals. Caucasian adults living in Nashville, Tennessee, provided all samples. The CDR3 sequence is 13 residues long. From germline, CDR1 is SNHLY and CDR2 FYNNEI. V lost 2 bases to trimming and J lost 7 bases, with 8 bases between them. This clonotype originated in a woman aged 30 to 39 in good health. The sequenced sample was memory CD8+ T cells sorted from blood. Subset defined: CD45RO+ cells pooled with CCR7-negative TemRA cells. The chain has TRBV2 and TRBJ1-4; D ambiguous. CDR3 DNA: TGTGCCAGCAGTGAAAGCTGGGCTGAAAAACTGTTTTTT. Amino acid sequence: CASSESWAEKLFF.